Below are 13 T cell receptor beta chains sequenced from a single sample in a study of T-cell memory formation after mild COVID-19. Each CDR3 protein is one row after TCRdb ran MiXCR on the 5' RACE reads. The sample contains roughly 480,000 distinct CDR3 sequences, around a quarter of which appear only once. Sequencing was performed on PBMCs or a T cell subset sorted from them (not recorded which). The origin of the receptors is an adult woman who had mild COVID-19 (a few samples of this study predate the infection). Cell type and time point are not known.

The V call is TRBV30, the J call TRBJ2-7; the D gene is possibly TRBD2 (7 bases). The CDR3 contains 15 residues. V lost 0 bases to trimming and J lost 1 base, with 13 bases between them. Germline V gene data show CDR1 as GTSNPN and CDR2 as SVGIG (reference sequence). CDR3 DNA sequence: TGTGCCTGGAGTGTTGGGGGGGCCGAATCCTACGAGCAGTACTTC. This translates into CAWSVGGAESYEQYF.

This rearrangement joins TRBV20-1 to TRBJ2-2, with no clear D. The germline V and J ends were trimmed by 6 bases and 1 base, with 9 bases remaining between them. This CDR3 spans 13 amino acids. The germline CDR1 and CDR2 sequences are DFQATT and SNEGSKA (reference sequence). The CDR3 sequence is CSANPENTGELFF. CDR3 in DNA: TGCAGTGCCAACCCGGAGAACACCGGGGAGCTGTTTTTT.

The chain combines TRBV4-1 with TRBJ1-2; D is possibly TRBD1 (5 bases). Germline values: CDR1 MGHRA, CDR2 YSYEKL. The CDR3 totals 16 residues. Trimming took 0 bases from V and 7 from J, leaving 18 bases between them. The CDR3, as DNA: TGCGCCAGCAGCCAAGAATCCCAGGGAAGGGTTGGTGGCTACACCTTC. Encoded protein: CASSQESQGRVGGYTF.

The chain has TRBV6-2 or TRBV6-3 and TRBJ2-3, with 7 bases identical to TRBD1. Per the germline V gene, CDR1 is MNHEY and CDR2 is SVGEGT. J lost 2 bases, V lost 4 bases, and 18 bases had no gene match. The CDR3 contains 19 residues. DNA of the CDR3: TGTGCCAGCAGTTTCCCGCCTCTCCCGGGACAGACTTCCACAGATACGCAGTATTTT. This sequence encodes CASSFPPLPGQTSTDTQYF.

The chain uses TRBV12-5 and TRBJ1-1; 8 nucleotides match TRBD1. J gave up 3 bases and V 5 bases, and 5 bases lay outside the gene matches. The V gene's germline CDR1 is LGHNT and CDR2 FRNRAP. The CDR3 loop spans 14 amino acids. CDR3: CASGDRGGDTEAFF. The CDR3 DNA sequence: TGTGCTAGTGGTGACAGGGGAGGGGACACTGAAGCTTTCTTT.

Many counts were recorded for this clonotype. Here the CDR3 reads CASSPRDGSYEQYF. The CDR3 DNA reads TGTGCCAGCTCACCCCGAGACGGGTCCTACGAGCAGTACTTC. The chain employs TRBV18 and TRBJ2-7; D remains ambiguous. The CDR3 is 14 amino acids. V was clipped by 3 bases and J by 1 base, with 10 bases between them. The germline V gene encodes CDR1 KGHSH and CDR2 LQKENI.

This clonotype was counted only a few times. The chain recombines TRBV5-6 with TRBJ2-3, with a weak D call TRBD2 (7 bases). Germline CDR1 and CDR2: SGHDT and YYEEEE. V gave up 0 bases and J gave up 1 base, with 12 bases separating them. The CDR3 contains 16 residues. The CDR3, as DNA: TGTGCCAGCAGCTTGGACCTCGGGGGGCGCACAGATACGCAGTATTTT. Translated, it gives CASSLDLGGRTDTQYF.

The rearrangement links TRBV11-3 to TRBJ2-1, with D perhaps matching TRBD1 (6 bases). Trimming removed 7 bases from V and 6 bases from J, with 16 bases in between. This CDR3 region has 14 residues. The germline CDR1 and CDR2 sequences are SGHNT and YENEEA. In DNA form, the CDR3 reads TGTGCCAGCAACCTCAACACACAGGGCAATGAGCAGTTCTTC. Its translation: CASNLNTQGNEQFF.

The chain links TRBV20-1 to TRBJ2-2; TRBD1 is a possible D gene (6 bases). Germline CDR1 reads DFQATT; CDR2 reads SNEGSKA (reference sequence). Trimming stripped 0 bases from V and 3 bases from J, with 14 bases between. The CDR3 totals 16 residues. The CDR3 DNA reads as TGCAGTGCTAGAGATATGGGGGCACTTGACACCGGGGAGCTGTTTTTT. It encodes CSARDMGALDTGELFF.

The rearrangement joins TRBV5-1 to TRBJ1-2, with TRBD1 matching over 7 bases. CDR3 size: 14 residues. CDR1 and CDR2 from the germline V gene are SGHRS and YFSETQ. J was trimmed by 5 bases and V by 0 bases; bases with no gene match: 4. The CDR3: CASSLGETGYGYTF. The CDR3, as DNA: TGCGCCAGCAGCTTGGGGGAGACAGGGTATGGCTACACCTTC.

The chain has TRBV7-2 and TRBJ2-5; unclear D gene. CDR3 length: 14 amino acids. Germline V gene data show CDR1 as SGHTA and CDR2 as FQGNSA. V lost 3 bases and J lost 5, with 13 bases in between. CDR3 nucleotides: TGTGCCAGCAGCTTGGGTACGGCTATTGAGACCCAGTACTTC. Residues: CASSLGTAIETQYF.

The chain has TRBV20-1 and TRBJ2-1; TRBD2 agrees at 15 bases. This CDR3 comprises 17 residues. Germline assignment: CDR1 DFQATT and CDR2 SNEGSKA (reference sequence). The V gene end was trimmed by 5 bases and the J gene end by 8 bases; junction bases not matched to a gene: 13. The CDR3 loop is CSAEGLAGGEAKYEQFF. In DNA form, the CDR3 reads TGCAGTGCTGAGGGACTAGCGGGGGGAGAGGCGAAATATGAGCAGTTCTTC.

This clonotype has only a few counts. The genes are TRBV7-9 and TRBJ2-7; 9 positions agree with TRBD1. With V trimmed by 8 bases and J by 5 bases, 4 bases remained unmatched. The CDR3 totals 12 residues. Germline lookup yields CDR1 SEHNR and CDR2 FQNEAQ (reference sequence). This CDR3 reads CASRDRVHEQYF. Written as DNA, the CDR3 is TGTGCCAGCCGGGACAGGGTACACGAGCAGTACTTC.